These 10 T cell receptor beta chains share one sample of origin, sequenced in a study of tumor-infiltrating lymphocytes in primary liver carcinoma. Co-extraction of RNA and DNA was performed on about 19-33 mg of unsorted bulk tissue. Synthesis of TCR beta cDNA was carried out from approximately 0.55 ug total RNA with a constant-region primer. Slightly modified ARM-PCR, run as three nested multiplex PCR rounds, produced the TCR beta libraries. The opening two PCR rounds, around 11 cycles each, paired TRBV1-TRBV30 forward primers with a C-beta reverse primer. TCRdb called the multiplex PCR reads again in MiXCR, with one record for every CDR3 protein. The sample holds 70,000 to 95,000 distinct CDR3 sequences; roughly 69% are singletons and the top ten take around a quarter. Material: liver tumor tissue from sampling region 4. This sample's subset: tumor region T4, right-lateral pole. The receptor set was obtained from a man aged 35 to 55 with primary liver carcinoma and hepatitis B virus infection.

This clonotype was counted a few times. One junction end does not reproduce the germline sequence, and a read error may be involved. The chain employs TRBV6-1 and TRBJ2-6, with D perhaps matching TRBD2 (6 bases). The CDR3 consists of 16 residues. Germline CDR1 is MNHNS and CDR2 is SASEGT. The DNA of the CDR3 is TGTGCCAACAGTGAAGGCGGGGTAGCTGGGACCAACGTCCTGACTTTC. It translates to CANSEGGVAGTNVLTF.

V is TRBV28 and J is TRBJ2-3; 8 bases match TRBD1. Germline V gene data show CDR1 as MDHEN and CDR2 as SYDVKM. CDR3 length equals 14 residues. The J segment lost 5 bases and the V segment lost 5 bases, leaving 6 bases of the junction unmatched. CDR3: CASSPDRARDTQYF. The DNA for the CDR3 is TGTGCCAGCAGTCCGGACAGGGCACGAGATACGCAGTATTTT.

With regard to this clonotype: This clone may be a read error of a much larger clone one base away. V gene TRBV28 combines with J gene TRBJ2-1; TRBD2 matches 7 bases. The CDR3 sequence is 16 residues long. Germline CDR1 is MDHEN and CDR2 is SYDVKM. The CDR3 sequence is CANSLWEGRRDNEQFF. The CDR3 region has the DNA TGTGCCAACAGTTTATGGGAGGGACGGCGGGACAATGAGCAGTTCTTC.

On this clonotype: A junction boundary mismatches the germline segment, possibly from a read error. CDR3 residues: CANSLTRTAQETHYF. In nucleotides, the CDR3 is TGTGCCAACAGCCTGACCCGGACAGCTCAAGAGACCCACTACTTC. This chain links TRBV11-2 with TRBJ2-5; weak D call: TRBD1 (6 bases). There are 15 residues in the CDR3. The germline CDR1 and CDR2 sequences are SGHAT and FQNNGV.

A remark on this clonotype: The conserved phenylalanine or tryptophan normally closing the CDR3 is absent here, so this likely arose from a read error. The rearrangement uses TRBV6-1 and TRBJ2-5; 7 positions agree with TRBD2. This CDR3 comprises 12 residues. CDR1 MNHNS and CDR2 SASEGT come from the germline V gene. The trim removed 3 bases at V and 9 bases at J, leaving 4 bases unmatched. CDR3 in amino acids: CASSESREAQYL. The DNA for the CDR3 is TGTGCCAGCAGTGAGAGTCGGGAGGCCCAGTACCTC.

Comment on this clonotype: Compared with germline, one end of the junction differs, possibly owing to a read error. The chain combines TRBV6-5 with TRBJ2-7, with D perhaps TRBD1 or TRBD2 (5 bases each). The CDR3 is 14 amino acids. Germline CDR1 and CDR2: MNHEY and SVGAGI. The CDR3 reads CASSPSRGRVERYF. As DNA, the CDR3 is TGTGCCAGCAGTCCATCCCGGGGCAGGGTTGAGCGGTACTTC.

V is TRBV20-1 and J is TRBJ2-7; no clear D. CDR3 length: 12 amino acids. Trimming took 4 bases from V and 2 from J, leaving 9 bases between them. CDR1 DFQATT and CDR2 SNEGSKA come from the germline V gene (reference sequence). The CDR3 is CSATKPPYEQYF. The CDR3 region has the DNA TGCAGTGCTACCAAACCCCCCTACGAGCAGTACTTC.

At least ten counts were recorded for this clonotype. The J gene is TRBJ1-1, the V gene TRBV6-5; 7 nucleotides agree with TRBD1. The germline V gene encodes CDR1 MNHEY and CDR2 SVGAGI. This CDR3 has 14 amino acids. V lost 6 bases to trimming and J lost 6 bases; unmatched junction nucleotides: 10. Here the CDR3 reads CASSFLDRASEAFF. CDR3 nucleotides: TGTGCCAGCAGCTTCCTCGACAGGGCTTCTGAAGCTTTCTTT.

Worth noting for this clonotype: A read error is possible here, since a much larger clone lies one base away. The CDR3 DNA sequence: TGTGCCAGCAGCTTTTCAAGGGGCGGCGGGGAGCTGTTTTTT. As protein: CASSFSRGGGELFF. The V gene is TRBV5-4, the J gene TRBJ2-2, with D tentatively TRBD1 (5 bases). CDR3 length equals 14 residues. Trimming pared 2 bases from V and 7 bases from J, leaving 12 bases between. Germline loops: CDR1 SGHNT, CDR2 YYREEE (reference sequence).

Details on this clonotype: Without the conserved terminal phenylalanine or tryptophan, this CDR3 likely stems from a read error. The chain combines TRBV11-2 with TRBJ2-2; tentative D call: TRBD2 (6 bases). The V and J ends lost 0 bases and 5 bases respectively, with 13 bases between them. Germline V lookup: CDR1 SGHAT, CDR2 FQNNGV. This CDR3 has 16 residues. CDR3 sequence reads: CASSLEALAGTGELFY. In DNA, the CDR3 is TGTGCCAGCAGCTTAGAGGCGCTTGCGGGAACCGGGGAGCTGTTTTAT.